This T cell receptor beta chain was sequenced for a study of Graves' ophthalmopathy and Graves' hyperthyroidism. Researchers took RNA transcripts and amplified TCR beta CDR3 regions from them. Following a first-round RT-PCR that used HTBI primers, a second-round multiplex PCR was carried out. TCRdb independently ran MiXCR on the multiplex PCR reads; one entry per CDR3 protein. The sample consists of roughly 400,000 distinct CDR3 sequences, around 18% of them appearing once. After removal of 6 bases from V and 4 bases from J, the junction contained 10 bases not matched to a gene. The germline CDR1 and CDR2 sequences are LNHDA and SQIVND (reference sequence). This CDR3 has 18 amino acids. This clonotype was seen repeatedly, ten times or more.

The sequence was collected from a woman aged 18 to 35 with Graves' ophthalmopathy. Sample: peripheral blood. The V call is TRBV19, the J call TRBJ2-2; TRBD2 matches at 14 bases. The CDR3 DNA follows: TGTGCCAGTAGGGTGGGACTAGCGGGGGCCCGAGGCACCGGGGAGCTGTTTTTT. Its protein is CASRVGLAGARGTGELFF.